One and the same sample provided the 7 T cell receptor beta chains below, sequenced in a study of OX40 agonist ivuxolimab in advanced cancers. TCRdb keeps only in-frame clones here, not all; method: immunoSEQ multiplex PCR. Of tens of thousands of clones in the sample, roughly 84% were seen once. Source: CD4+ or CD8+ T cells sorted from blood, taken in a trial of the OX40 agonist ivuxolimab. These receptors came from an adult with an advanced solid tumor such as melanoma, head and neck, liver or kidney cancer.

This chain links TRBV7-9 with TRBJ1-4, with D hard to call. This CDR3 has 14 residues. With 3 bases removed from V and 0 bases from J, the gap between germline ends came to 5 bases. Per the germline V gene, CDR1 is SEHNR and CDR2 is FQNEAQ (reference sequence). The CDR3 spells CASSFDATNEKLFF. CDR3 nucleotide sequence: TGTGCCAGCAGCTTCGACGCAACTAATGAAAAACTGTTTTTT.

The sample holds a few counts of this clone. The rearrangement joins TRBV7-9 to TRBJ2-7; tentatively, D is TRBD1 or TRBD2 (5 bases each). Deletions cut 4 bases from V and 0 bases from J, with 16 bases between. Germline V gives CDR1 SEHNR, CDR2 FQNEAQ (reference sequence). CDR3 length equals 16 residues. The CDR3 coding sequence is TGTGCCAGCAGCTCAATCCGGGGCCAGAGCTCCTACGAGCAGTACTTC. Amino acid sequence: CASSSIRGQSSYEQYF.

For the CDR3, the DNA is TGTGCCAGCAGCTTATCGCAGGCGTCTGAGTCCATATATTTT. Amino acid sequence: CASSLSQASESIYF. J is TRBJ1-3 and V is TRBV7-7; D is unresolved. Per the germline V gene, CDR1 is SSHAT and CDR2 is FNYEAQ (reference sequence). V was clipped by 2 bases and J by 11 bases, with 16 bases between them. The CDR3 is 14 amino acids.

The chain combines TRBV11-3 with TRBJ2-1, with TRBD2 as a possible D gene (6 bases). CDR1 and CDR2 from the germline V gene are SGHNT and YENEEA. The CDR3 is 15 residues long. Trimming shortened V by 3 bases and J by 7 bases, and 16 bases separated the two germline ends. CDR3 sequence: CASSFGTGVVNEQFF. For the CDR3, the DNA is TGTGCCAGCAGCTTCGGAACGGGAGTAGTAAATGAGCAGTTCTTC.

The V call is TRBV2, the J call TRBJ1-1; D gene unclear. CDR1 and CDR2 (germline): SNHLY, FYNNEI. Deletions cut 2 bases from V and 10 bases from J, with 20 bases between. This CDR3 contains 15 residues. The CDR3 sequence: CASSERLMAPAVAFF. CDR3 bases: TGTGCCAGCAGTGAACGGCTTATGGCGCCGGCGGTAGCTTTCTTT.

As concerns this clone: The same CDR3 is also encoded by other DNA sequences in this sample. The V and J genes are TRBV18 and TRBJ1-4; no definite D call. This CDR3 region has 15 residues. V lost 3 bases, J lost 4 bases, and 12 bases lay in between. Germline-derived CDR1 and CDR2 are KGHSH and LQKENI. CDR3: CASSPGGQYNEKLFF. In nucleotides, the CDR3 is TGTGCCAGCTCACCGGGTGGGCAGTATAATGAAAAACTGTTTTTT.

This clone showed up just once. This chain joins TRBV6-5 and TRBJ2-1; 7 bases align to TRBD2. This CDR3 is 16 amino acids long. Germline V gene sequence: CDR1 MNHEY, CDR2 SVGAGI. J gave up 2 bases and V 2 bases, and 6 bases lay outside the gene matches. The CDR3 DNA follows: TGTGCCAGCAGTTACGAGTCCAGCGGGGCCTACAATGAGCAGTTCTTC. It is translated as CASSYESSGAYNEQFF.